This TCR beta chain comes out of a study of T-cell reconstitution after alpha-beta-depleted transplantation in children. General study results and limits: In patients about two months after transplant, alpha-beta T cells reportedly arose from several hundred expanded graft clones.

The TCRbeta library was prepared with unique molecular identifiers. TCRdb reanalysed the PCR reads using MiXCR and keeps one entry per CDR3 protein. The sample consists of more than 400,000 distinct CDR3 sequences, 11% of them appearing once. There are 16 residues in the CDR3. Between the trimmed V and J ends, which lost 4 bases and 0 bases, there was a span of 16 bases. Looked up from germline, CDR1 is DFQATT and CDR2 is SNEGSKA (reference sequence). As for this clonotype: Its antigen is not known.

The J gene is TRBJ2-1, the V gene TRBV20-1; no firm D call. The TCR originated in a female patient aged 2-10 years who had a stem cell transplant for aplastic anemia, so the T cells may come from the graft donor. The source material was PBMCs, mostly from graft donor cells, sampled 180 days after TCRalphabeta/CD19-depleted stem cell transplant. In DNA form, the CDR3 reads TGCAGTGCTACAAGAGGTTCCCCAAGCTCCTACAATGAGCAGTTCTTC. It is translated as CSATRGSPSSYNEQFF.